This is a list of T cell receptor beta chains from one sample in a study of T-cell reconstitution after alpha-beta-depleted transplantation in children. TCRdb reprocessed the PCR reads via MiXCR and lists one record per CDR3 protein. This table has some 440,000 distinct CDR3 sequences, around 15% appearing once. The sequencing here drew on PBMCs, mostly from graft donor cells, taken 360 days after TCRalphabeta/CD19-depleted stem cell transplant. The receptors stem from a boy under two years old who had a stem cell transplant for Wiskott-Aldrich syndrome, so the T cells may come from the graft donor. Both conserved end residues are part of each CDR3. The order of the fields is V gene, clone size, J gene, D gene, CDR3 DNA, CDR3 protein. A D gene is named only where the DNA matches it firmly. Clone sizes are given selectively: once, few, many, or a class where the clone is expanded.

v_gene: TRBV5-6
abundance: many
j_gene: TRBJ1-5
d_gene: .
CDR3nt: TGTGCCAGCTGTATGGGCCGAGTCGGTCCCCAGCATTTT
CDR3aa: CASCMGRVGPQHF

v_gene: TRBV2
abundance: .
j_gene: TRBJ2-2
d_gene: TRBD1
CDR3nt: TGTGCCAGCAGTGAGGCAGGGGGCTCCGGGGAGCTGTTTTTT
CDR3aa: CASSEAGGSGELFF

v_gene: TRBV5-1
abundance: many
j_gene: TRBJ2-3
d_gene: TRBD2
CDR3nt: TGCGCCAGCAGCTTGCTAGCGGGGGCCGGAGATACGCAGTATTTT
CDR3aa: CASSLLAGAGDTQYF

v_gene: TRBV12-3/TRBV12-4
abundance: .
j_gene: TRBJ2-1
d_gene: .
CDR3nt: TGTGCCAGCAGTTTAAGAGCCGCTTACAATGAGCAGTTCTTC
CDR3aa: CASSLRAAYNEQFF

v_gene: TRBV10-3
abundance: .
j_gene: TRBJ2-3
d_gene: .
CDR3nt: TGTGCCACATCGGGGGTTCCAGATACGCAGTATTTT
CDR3aa: CATSGVPDTQYF

v_gene: TRBV5-1
abundance: once
j_gene: TRBJ2-1
d_gene: .
CDR3nt: TGCGCCAGCAGCTCTGGGGTCGGGACATATTACAATGAGCAGTTCTTC
CDR3aa: CASSSGVGTYYNEQFF

v_gene: TRBV3-1
abundance: .
j_gene: TRBJ2-5
d_gene: TRBD1
CDR3nt: TGTGCCAGCAGCCCCCCCGGGACAGCCTCCCCTAAGTACTTC
CDR3aa: CASSPPGTASPKYF

v_gene: TRBV5-1
abundance: few
j_gene: TRBJ2-7
d_gene: TRBD1
CDR3nt: TGCGCCAGCAGCCCTGGGGGACAGGGGCGTACCTACGAGCAGTACTTC
CDR3aa: CASSPGGQGRTYEQYF

v_gene: TRBV15
abundance: .
j_gene: TRBJ2-7
d_gene: TRBD2
CDR3nt: TGTGCCACCAGCAGAGCCCCTAGCGGGTGGACCTACGAGCAGTACTTC
CDR3aa: CATSRAPSGWTYEQYF

v_gene: TRBV19
abundance: few
j_gene: TRBJ1-2
d_gene: .
CDR3nt: TGTGCCAGTAGTCCATGGGACATAAGTAGCTACACCTTC
CDR3aa: CASSPWDISSYTF

v_gene: TRBV12-3/TRBV12-4
abundance: .
j_gene: TRBJ2-7
d_gene: .
CDR3nt: TGTGCCAGCAGTTCCTATCAACTGGAGCCGCGATACGAGCAGTACTTC
CDR3aa: CASSSYQLEPRYEQYF

v_gene: TRBV10-2
abundance: few
j_gene: TRBJ2-1
d_gene: .
CDR3nt: TGCGCCAGCGAGGACCTCCCGGGGGGCGGGGATTACCATGAGCAGTTCTTC
CDR3aa: CASEDLPGGGDYHEQFF

v_gene: TRBV4-3
abundance: many
j_gene: TRBJ2-7
d_gene: .
CDR3nt: TGCGCCAGCAGCCAAGGGGGGACAAGCTCCTACGAGCAGTACTTC
CDR3aa: CASSQGGTSSYEQYF

v_gene: TRBV11-2
abundance: few
j_gene: TRBJ2-5
d_gene: TRBD2
CDR3nt: TGTGCCAGCAGCCTCACTAGCGGGGGCACGACCCAGTACTTC
CDR3aa: CASSLTSGGTTQYF

v_gene: TRBV28
abundance: .
j_gene: TRBJ2-1
d_gene: .
CDR3nt: TGTGCCAGCAGGCCGACAGGTCGCAATGAGCAGTTCTTC
CDR3aa: CASRPTGRNEQFF

v_gene: TRBV7-9
abundance: .
j_gene: TRBJ2-7
d_gene: .
CDR3nt: TGTGCCAGCAGCACGTTAGGAGGGTGGGAGCAGTACTTC
CDR3aa: CASSTLGGWEQYF

v_gene: TRBV9
abundance: many
j_gene: TRBJ2-7
d_gene: TRBD1
CDR3nt: TGTGCCAGCAGAAAGGACAGGGACGAGCAGTACTTC
CDR3aa: CASRKDRDEQYF

v_gene: TRBV20-1
abundance: .
j_gene: TRBJ2-1
d_gene: TRBD2
CDR3nt: TGCTGTGCTACTCTTTCCTTAGCGGGAGGCGCCTACAATGAGCAGTTCTTC
CDR3aa: CCATLSLAGGAYNEQFF

v_gene: TRBV6-2/TRBV6-3
abundance: few
j_gene: TRBJ2-5
d_gene: TRBD2
CDR3nt: TGTGCCAGCAGCTGGACTAGTCAAGAGACCCAGTACTTC
CDR3aa: CASSWTSQETQYF

v_gene: TRBV5-1
abundance: .
j_gene: TRBJ2-5
d_gene: .
CDR3nt: TGCGCCAGCAGCCCCTCACTAGTGAATGGGGAGACCCAGTACTTC
CDR3aa: CASSPSLVNGETQYF

v_gene: TRBV6-5
abundance: .
j_gene: TRBJ2-2
d_gene: TRBD1
CDR3nt: TGTGCCAGCAGTTCCCAGGGGGCCTTCTTCGGGGAGCTGTTTTTT
CDR3aa: CASSSQGAFFGELFF

v_gene: TRBV7-8
abundance: .
j_gene: TRBJ2-1
d_gene: TRBD2
CDR3nt: TGTGCCAGCAGCTTAGCGCGGGCGGGAGGGAGCGACAATGAGCAGTTCTTC
CDR3aa: CASSLARAGGSDNEQFF